Shown below are 5 T cell receptor beta chains from a single sample sequenced in a study of post-analysis software for immune sequencing data. Study conclusions and caveats: The study found TRBV5-6, TRBV5-1 and TRBV20-1 among a few TRBV segments more frequent in patients than controls.

Their target antigens are unknown. Unique molecular identifiers featured in each of the TCR beta cDNA libraries. TCRdb re-analysed the PCR reads in MiXCR, keeping a single row per CDR3 protein. This table has over 150,000 distinct CDR3 sequences, approximately 28% appearing once. The source material was blood. The receptors shown here come from a girl aged 5 to 17 with multiple sclerosis.

This clonotype was detected a few times. The CDR3, as DNA: TGTGCCAGCTCACCACCAGATGGAGGGATCGCTTTCTTT. Protein: CASSPPDGGIAFF. The V and J genes are TRBV18 and TRBJ1-1; D unresolved. Germline CDR1 is KGHSH and CDR2 is LQKENI. There are 13 residues in the CDR3. Between the trimmed V and J ends, which lost 0 bases and 11 bases, there was a span of 13 bases.

Only a few counts were recorded for this clonotype. V usage is TRBV3-1 and J usage is TRBJ2-7; 9 bases are a match to TRBD1. Trimming cost V 4 bases and J 4 bases; bases outside gene matches: 8. Germline V lookup: CDR1 LGHDT, CDR2 YNNKEL (reference sequence). The CDR3 loop spans 15 amino acids. The CDR3 loop reads CASSLQGAAIYEQYF. The CDR3 nucleotides read TGTGCCAGCAGCCTACAGGGGGCGGCTATATACGAGCAGTACTTC.

There are many counts of this clonotype. V and J are TRBV10-3 and TRBJ2-5; 10 bases fit TRBD1. This CDR3 region has 15 residues. V was clipped by 4 bases and J by 2 bases; unmatched bases: 4. Germline loops: CDR1 ENHRY, CDR2 SYGVKD. The DNA of the CDR3 is TGTGCCATCAGTGCTGGACAGGGGGTTCAAGAGACCCAGTACTTC. Translating gives CAISAGQGVQETQYF.

A remark on this clonotype: A read error is possible here, since a much larger clone lies one base away. The chain employs TRBV15 and TRBJ2-4, with 9 bases fitting TRBD1. Germline V gives CDR1 LNHNV, CDR2 YYDKDF (reference sequence). This CDR3 is 13 amino acids long. DNA of the CDR3: TGTGCCACCGCACAGGGGGCCAAAAACATTCGGTACTTC. The encoded protein is CATAQGAKNIRYF. The full variable domain, completed using reference TRBV15 and TRBJ2-4, is DAMVIQNPRYQVTQFGKPVTLSCSQTLNHNVMYWYQQKSSQAPKLLFHYYDKDFNNEADTPDNFQSRRPNTSFCFLDIRSPGLGDTAMYLCATAQGAKNIRYFGAGTRLSVL.

Regarding this clonotype: A much more abundant neighbour one base away suggests this may be a read error. The CDR3 reads CASSLGRLAVQETQFF. CDR3 coding DNA: TGTGCCAGCAGTTTAGGGCGACTAGCGGTGCAAGAGACCCAGTTCTTC. The chain is built from TRBV12-3 or TRBV12-4 and TRBJ2-5; 9 positions agree with TRBD2. The DNA end lines up better with TRBJ2-1; the J call may be wrong. The CDR3 is 16 residues long.